This T cell receptor beta chain is from a study of control samples from healthy donors and cancer patients. The CDR3 has 14 amino acids. Trimming took 5 bases from V and 7 from J, leaving 17 bases between them. The germline V gene has CDR1 KGHSH and CDR2 LQKENI. Sequencing was performed with immunoSEQ multiplex PCR; in TCRdb, only in-frame clones are kept and a portion is missing. The data contain 78,000 or so clones, 70% to 90% of them singletons. The sequence came from a woman aged 50 to 60 in good health. Sample: blood. The genes are TRBV18 and TRBJ1-1; D is unclear. CDR3 DNA: TGTGCCAGCTCAACAGCAAAGGGAAAGATTGAAGCTTTCTTT. Translating it yields CASSTAKGKIEAFF.